This T cell receptor beta chain was captured in a study of early T cells in non-severe SARS-CoV-2 infection. TCRdb called the 5' RACE reads again in MiXCR, with one record for every CDR3 protein. This sample has about 80,000 distinct CDR3 sequences, with roughly a sixth found just once. V dropped 5 bases and J dropped 6; count of bases not matched to a gene: 13. Germline values: CDR1 WSHSY, CDR2 SAAADI. This CDR3 spans 17 amino acids. This clonotype was detected only a few times. Its matching antigen is unknown. General observations from the study: Lookups in VDJdb leaned toward anti-spike CD8 responses and missed private and CD4 specificities.

Material: whole blood. The source is an adult who was a healthcare worker with PCR-confirmed SARS-CoV-2 infection or an uninfected control (not recorded which). V and J are TRBV10-2 and TRBJ1-6; TRBD1 matches 7 bases. Written as DNA, the CDR3 is TGCGCCAGCAGTATTGCGACAGGGTATTTACTTAATTCACCCCTCCACTTT. Translating gives CASSIATGYLLNSPLHF.